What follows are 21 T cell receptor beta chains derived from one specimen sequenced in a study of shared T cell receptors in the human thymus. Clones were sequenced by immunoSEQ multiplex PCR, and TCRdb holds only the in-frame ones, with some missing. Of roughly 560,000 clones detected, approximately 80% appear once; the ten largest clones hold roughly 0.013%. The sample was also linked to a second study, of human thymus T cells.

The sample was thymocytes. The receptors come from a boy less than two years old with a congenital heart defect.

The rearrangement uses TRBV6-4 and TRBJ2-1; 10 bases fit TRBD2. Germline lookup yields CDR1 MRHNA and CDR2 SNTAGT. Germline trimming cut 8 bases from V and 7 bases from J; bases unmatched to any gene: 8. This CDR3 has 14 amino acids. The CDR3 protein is CASLSSGSFNEQFF. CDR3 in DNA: TGTGCCAGCCTTTCTAGCGGGAGCTTTAATGAGCAGTTCTTC.

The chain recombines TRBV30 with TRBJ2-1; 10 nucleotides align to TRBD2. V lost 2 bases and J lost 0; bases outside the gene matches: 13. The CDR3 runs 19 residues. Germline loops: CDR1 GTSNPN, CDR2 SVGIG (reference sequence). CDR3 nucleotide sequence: TGTGCCTGGAGTAGCGGGAGGGCCGAAAAGCCAAGCTCCTACAATGAGCAGTTCTTC. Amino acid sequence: CAWSSGRAEKPSSYNEQFF.

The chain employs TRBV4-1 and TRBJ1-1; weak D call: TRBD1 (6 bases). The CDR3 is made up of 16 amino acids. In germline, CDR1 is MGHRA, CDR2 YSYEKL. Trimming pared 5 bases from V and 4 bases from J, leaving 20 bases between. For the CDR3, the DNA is TGCGCCAGCAGCGGACCGGGGGGCAGTACGTGCACTGAAGCTTTCTTT. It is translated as CASSGPGGSTCTEAFF.

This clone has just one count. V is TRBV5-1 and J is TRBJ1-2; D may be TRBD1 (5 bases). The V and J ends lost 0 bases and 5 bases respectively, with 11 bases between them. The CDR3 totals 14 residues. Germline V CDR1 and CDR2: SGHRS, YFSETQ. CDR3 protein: CASSLGGGQYGYTF. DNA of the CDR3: TGCGCCAGCAGCTTGGGGGGCGGACAATATGGCTACACCTTC.

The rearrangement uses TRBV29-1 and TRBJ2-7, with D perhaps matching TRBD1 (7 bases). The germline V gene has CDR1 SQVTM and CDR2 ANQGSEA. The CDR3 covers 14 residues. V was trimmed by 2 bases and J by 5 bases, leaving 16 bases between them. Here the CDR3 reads CSVEWGRGDHEQYF. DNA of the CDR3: TGCAGCGTTGAATGGGGCAGGGGGGACCACGAGCAGTACTTC.

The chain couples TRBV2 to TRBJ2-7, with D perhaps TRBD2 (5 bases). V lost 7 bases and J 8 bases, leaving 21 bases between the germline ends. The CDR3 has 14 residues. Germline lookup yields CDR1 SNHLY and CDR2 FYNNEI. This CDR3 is CASTGRGPHRQQYF. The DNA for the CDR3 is TGTGCCAGCACCGGAAGAGGGCCCCACCGCCAGCAGTACTTC.

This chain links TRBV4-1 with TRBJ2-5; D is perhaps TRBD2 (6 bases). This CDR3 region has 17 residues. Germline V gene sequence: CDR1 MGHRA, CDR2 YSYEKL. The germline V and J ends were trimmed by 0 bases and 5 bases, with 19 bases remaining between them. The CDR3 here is CASSQDRSDQEGETQYF. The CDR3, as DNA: TGCGCCAGCAGCCAAGATCGCAGCGACCAGGAGGGGGAGACCCAGTACTTC.

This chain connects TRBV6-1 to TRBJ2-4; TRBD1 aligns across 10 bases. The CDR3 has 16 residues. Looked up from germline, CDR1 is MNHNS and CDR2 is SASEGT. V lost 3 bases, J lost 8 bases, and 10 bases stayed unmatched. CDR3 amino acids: CASSDRDRGVWDIQYF. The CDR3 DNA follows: TGTGCCAGCAGTGACCGGGACAGGGGTGTTTGGGACATTCAGTACTTC.

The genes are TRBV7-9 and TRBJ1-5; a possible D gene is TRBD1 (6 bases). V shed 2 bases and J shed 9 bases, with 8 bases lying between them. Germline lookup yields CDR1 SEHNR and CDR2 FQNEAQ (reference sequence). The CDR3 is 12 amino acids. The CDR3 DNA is TGTGCCAGCAGCTTAAGGGGGGGGCCCCAGCATTTT. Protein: CASSLRGGPQHF.

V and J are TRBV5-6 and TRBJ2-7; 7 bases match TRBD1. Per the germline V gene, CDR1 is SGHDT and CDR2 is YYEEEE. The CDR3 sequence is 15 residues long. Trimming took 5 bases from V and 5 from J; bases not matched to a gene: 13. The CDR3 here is CASSRDRAQVHEQYF. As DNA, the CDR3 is TGTGCCAGCAGTCGAGACAGGGCCCAGGTCCACGAGCAGTACTTC.

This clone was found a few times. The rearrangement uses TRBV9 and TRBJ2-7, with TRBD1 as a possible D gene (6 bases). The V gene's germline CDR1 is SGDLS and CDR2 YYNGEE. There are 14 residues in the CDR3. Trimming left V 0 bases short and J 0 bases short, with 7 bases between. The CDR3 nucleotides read TGTGCCAGCAGCGTAGAGGGGGACTCCTACGAGCAGTACTTC. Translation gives CASSVEGDSYEQYF. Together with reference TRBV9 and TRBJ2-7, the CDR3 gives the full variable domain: DSGVTQTPKHLITATGQRVTLRCSPRSGDLSVYWYQQSLDQGLQFLIQYYNGEERAKGNILERFSAQQFPDLHSELNLSSLELGDSALYFCASSVEGDSYEQYFGPGTRLTVT.

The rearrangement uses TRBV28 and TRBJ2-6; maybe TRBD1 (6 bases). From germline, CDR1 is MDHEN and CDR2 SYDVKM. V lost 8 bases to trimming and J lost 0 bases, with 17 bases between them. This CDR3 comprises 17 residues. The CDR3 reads CASGPRDTDSGANVLTF. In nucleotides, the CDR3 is TGTGCCAGCGGACCCCGGGACACGGACTCTGGGGCCAACGTCCTGACTTTC.

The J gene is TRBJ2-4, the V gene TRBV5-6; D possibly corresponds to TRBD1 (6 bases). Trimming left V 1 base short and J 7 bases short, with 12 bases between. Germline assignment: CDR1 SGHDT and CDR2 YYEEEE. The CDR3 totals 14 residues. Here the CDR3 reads CASSLSGTGNIQYF. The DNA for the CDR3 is TGTGCCAGCAGCTTGAGTGGCACAGGGAACATTCAGTACTTC.

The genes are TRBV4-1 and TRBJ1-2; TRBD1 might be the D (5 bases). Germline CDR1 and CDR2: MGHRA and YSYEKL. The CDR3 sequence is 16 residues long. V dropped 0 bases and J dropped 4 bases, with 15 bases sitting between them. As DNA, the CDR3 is TGCGCCAGCAGCCAAGATAGGGGCAGTTCTTCCTATGGCTACACCTTC. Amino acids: CASSQDRGSSSYGYTF.

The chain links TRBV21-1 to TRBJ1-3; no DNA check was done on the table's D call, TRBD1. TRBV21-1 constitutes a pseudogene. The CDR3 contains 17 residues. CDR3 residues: CASSKAGEQGSGNTIYF. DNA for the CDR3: TGTGCCAGCAGCAAAGCGGGAGAACAGGGCTCTGGAAACACCATATATTTT.

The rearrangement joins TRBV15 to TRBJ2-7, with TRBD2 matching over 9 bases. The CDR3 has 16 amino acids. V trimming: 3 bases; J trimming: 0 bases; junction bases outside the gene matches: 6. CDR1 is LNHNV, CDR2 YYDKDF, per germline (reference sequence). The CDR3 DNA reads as TGTGCCACCAGCAGGACTAGCGGCAGGAGCTCCTACGAGCAGTACTTC. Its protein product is CATSRTSGRSSYEQYF.

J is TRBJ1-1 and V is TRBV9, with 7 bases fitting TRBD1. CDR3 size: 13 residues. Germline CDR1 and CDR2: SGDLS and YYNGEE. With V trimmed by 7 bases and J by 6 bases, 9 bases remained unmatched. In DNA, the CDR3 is TGTGCCAGCGGAGGGACAGCGCCATCTGAAGCTTTCTTT. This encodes CASGGTAPSEAFF.

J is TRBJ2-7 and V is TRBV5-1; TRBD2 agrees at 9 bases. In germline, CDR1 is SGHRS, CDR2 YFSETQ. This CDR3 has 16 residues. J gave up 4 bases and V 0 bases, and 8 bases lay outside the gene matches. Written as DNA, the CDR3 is TGCGCCAGCAGCTTGGGTAGTAGCGGGAGAAGATACGAGCAGTACTTC. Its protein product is CASSLGSSGRRYEQYF.

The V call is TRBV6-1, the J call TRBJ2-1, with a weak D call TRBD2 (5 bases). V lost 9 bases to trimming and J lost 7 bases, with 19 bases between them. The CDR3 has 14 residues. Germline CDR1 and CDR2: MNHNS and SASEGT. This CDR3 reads CASQTTKSPNEQFF. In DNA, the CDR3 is TGTGCCAGTCAGACTACGAAGAGCCCAAATGAGCAGTTCTTC.

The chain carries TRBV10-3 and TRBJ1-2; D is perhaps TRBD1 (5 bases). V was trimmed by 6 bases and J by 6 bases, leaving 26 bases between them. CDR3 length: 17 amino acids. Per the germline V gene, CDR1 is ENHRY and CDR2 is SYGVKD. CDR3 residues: CAISIPPGVNYSNGYTF. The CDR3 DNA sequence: TGTGCCATCAGCATTCCACCGGGGGTAAACTATTCTAATGGCTACACCTTC.

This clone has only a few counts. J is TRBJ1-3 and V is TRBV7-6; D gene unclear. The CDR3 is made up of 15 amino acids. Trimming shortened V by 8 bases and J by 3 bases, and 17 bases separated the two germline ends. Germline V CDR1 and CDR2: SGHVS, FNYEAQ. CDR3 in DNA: TGTGCCAGCGGCATGCACCGGGAATTTGGAAACACCATATATTTT. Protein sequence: CASGMHREFGNTIYF.